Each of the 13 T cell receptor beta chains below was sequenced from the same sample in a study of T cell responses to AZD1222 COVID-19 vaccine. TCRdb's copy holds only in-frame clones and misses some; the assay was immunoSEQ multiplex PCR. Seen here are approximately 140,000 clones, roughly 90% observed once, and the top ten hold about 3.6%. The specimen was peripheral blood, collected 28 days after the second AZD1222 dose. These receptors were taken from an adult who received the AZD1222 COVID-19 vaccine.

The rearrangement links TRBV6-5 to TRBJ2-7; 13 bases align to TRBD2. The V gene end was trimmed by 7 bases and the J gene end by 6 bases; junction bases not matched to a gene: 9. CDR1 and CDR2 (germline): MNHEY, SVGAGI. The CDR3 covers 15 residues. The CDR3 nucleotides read TGTGCCAGCAACCTCCGGACTAGCGGGGGTGTCGAGCAGTACTTC. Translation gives CASNLRTSGGVEQYF.

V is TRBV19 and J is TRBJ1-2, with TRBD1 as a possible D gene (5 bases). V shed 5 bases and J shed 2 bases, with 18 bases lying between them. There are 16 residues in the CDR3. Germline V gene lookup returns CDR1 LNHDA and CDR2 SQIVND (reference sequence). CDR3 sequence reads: CASSHPYGGVNYGYTF. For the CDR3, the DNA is TGTGCCAGTAGTCACCCCTATGGGGGGGTCAACTATGGCTACACCTTC.

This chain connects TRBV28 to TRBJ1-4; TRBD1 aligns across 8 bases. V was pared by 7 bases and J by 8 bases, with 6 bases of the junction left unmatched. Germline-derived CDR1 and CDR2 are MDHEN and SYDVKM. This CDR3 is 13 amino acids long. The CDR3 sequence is CASKDRVLEKLFF. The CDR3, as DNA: TGTGCCAGCAAGGACAGGGTCCTCGAAAAACTGTTTTTT.

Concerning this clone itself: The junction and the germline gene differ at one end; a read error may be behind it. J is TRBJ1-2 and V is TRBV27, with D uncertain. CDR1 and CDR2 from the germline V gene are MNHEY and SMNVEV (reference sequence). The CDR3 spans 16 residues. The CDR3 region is CASSLSYPRGNYGYTF. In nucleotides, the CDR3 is TGTGCCAGCAGTTTATCCTACCCCCGGGGTAACTACGGCTACACCTTC.

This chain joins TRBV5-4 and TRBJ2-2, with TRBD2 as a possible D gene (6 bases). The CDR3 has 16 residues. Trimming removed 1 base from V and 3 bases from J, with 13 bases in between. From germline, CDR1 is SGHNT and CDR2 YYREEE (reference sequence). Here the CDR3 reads CASSLSRGMDTGELFF. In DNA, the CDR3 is TGTGCCAGCAGCTTGTCCCGCGGGATGGACACCGGGGAGCTGTTTTTT. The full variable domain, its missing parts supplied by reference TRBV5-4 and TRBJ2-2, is ETGVTQSPTHLIKTRGQQVTLRCSSQSGHNTVSWYQQALGQGPQFIFQYYREEENGRGNFPPRFSGLQFPNYSSELNVNALELDDSALYLCASSLSRGMDTGELFFGEGSRLTVL.

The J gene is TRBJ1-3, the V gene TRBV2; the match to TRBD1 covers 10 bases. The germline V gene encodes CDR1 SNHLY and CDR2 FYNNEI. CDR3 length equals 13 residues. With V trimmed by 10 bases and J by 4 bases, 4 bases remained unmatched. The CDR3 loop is CAIGQGEGNTIYF. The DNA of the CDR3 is TGTGCCATAGGACAGGGGGAAGGAAACACCATATATTTT. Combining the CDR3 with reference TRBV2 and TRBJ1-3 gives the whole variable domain EPEVTQTPSHQVTQMGQEVILRCVPISNHLYFYWYRQILGQKVEFLVSFYNNEISEKSEIFDDQFSVERPDGSNFTLKIRSTKLEDSAMYFCAIGQGEGNTIYFGEGSWLTVV.

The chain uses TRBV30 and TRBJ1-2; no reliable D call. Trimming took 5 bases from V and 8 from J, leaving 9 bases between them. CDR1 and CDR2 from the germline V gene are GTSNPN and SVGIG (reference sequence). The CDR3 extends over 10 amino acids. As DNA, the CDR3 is TGTGCCTGGTTTGGTGGAGGCTACACCTTC. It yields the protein CAWFGGGYTF.

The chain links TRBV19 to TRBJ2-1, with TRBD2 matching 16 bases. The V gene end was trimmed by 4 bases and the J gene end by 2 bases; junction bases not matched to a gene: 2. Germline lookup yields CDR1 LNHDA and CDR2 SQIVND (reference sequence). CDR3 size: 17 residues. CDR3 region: CASSTGLAGGAYNEQFF. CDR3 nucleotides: TGTGCCAGTAGTACGGGACTAGCGGGAGGGGCCTACAATGAGCAGTTCTTC.

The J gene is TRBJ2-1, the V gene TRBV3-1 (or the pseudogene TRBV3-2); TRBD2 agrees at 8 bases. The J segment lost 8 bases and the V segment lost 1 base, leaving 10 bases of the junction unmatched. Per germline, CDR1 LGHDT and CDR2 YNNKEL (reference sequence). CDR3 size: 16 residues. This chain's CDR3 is CASSQGPGTSYDEQFF. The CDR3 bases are TGTGCCAGCAGCCAAGGTCCCGGGACTAGTTACGATGAGCAGTTCTTC.

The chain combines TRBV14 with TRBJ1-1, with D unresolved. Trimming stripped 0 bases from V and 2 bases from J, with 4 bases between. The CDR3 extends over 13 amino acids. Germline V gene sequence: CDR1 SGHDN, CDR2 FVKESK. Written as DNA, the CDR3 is TGTGCCAGCAGCCAAGATAGTAACACTGAAGCTTTCTTT. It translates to CASSQDSNTEAFF.

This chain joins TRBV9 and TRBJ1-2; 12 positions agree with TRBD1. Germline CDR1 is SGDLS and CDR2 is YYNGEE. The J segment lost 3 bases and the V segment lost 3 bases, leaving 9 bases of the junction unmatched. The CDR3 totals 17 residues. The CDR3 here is CASSARDRGQYDYGYTF. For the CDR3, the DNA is TGTGCCAGCAGCGCCCGGGACAGGGGGCAATATGACTATGGCTACACCTTC. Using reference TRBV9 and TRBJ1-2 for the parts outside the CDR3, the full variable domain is DSGVTQTPKHLITATGQRVTLRCSPRSGDLSVYWYQQSLDQGLQFLIQYYNGEERAKGNILERFSAQQFPDLHSELNLSSLELGDSALYFCASSARDRGQYDYGYTFGSGTRLTVV.

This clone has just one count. The CDR3, as DNA: TGTGCCAGCAGTTCTTCTAGCGCGGGCTACAATGAGCAGTTCTTC. This gives the protein CASSSSSAGYNEQFF. The rearrangement joins TRBV6-5 to TRBJ2-1; a possible D gene is TRBD2 (6 bases). The CDR3 is 15 residues long. Germline loops: CDR1 MNHEY, CDR2 SVGAGI. V lost 4 bases, J lost 3 bases, and 13 bases lay in between.

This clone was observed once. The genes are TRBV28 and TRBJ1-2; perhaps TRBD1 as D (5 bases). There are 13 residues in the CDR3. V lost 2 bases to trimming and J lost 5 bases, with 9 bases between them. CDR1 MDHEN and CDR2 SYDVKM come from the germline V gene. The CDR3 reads CASSLGQGYGYTF. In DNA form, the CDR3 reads TGTGCCAGCAGTTTAGGGCAGGGATATGGCTACACCTTC.